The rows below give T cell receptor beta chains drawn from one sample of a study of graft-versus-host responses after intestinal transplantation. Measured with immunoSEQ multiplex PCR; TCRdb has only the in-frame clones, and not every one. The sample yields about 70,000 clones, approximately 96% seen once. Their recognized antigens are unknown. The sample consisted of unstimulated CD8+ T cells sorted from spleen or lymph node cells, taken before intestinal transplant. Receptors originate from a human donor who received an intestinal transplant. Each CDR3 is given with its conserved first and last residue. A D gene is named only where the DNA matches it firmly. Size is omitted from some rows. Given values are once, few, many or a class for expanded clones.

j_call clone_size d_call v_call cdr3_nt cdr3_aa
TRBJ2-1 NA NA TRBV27 TGTGCCAGCAGCCCAAGTGGGAATGAGCAGTTCTTC CASSPSGNEQFF
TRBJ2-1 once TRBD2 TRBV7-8 TGTGCCAGCAGCTTAGCGGGAGGGACGAATGAGCAGTTCTTC CASSLAGGTNEQFF
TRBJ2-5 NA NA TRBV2 TGTGCCAGCAGTTGGACCATCGAGGTTCTGTATTATAGGGAGACCCAGTACTTC CASSWTIEVLYYRETQYF
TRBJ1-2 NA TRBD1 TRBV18 TGTGCCAGCTCACCACCGGGAGGACAGGGAATCTCTGGCTACACCTTC CASSPPGGQGISGYTF
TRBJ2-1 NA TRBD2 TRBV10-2 TGCGCCACCGAGCGGGAGGATTACAATGAGCAGTTCTTC CATEREDYNEQFF
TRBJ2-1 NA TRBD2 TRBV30 TGTGCCTTGGAACTCAGCGGGAGTTCGGGCAATGAGCAGTTCTTC CALELSGSSGNEQFF
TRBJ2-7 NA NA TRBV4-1 TGCGCCAGCAGCCAAGGCCGAGCCCTCACGGGCCGATACGAGCAGTACTTC CASSQGRALTGRYEQYF
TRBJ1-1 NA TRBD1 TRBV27 TGTGCCAGCAGTACCGCCGGGACAGGGACTCTTGCAGCTTTCTTT CASSTAGTGTLAAFF
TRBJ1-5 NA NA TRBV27 TGTGCCAGCAGTTTTCGGTCGAGCAATCAGCCCCAGCATTTT CASSFRSSNQPQHF
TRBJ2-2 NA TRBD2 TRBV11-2 TGTGCCAGCAGGGCAACTAGCGGAAACACCGGGGAGCTGTTTTTT CASRATSGNTGELFF
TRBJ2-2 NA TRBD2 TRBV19 TGTGCCAGTAGTATTACAATAGCGGGAGGTTTGGTCGGGGAGCTGTTTTTT CASSITIAGGLVGELFF
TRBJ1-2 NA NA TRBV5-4 TGTGCCAGCAGCCTGGGTCATCGGGGCTACACCTTC CASSLGHRGYTF
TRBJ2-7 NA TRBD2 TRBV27 TGTGCCAGCTCCAAAGCTGCTGCGGGAGGGTTTCCCTACGAGCAGTACTTC CASSKAAAGGFPYEQYF
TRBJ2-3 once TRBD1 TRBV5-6 TGTGCCAGCAGCACCTCACCGACAGGGTTGGCCACAGATACGCAGTATTTT CASSTSPTGLATDTQYF
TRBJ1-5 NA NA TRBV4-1 TGCGCCAGCAGCCAAGATCATCACCCAGGGCAGCCCCAGCATTTT CASSQDHHPGQPQHF
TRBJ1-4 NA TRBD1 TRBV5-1 TGCGCCAGCAGCCCAAGACAGGGGTCTGATGAAAAACTGTTTTTT CASSPRQGSDEKLFF
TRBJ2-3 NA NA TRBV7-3 TGTGCCAGCAGCTTAGGGGGGTTGGGCACAGATACGCAGTATTTT CASSLGGLGTDTQYF
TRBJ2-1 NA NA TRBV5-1 TGCGCCAGCAGCGCCCCAAGGGAGGCCCACAATGAGCAGTTCTTC CASSAPREAHNEQFF
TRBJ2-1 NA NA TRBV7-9 TGTGCCAGCAGCTTAGACTCTCACAATGAGCAGTTCTTC CASSLDSHNEQFF
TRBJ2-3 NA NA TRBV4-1 TGCGCCAGCAGCCCGAGTTGGGGCACAGATACGCAGTATTTT CASSPSWGTDTQYF
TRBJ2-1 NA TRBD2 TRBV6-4 TGTGCCAGCAGTGAGTTTGGACTAGCAGCTGAGCAGTTCTTC CASSEFGLAAEQFF
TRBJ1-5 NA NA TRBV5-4 TGTGCCAGCAGCCAACCGCCCCAAGACACCTTAAGCAATCAGCCCCAGCATTTT CASSQPPQDTLSNQPQHF
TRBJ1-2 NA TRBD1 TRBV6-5 TGTGCCAGCAGTTACCGGACAGGGAACTATGGCTACACCTTC CASSYRTGNYGYTF
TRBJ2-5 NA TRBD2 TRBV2 TGTGCCAGCAAAGGTCTTGGACTAGCGGGAGAGGGAGAGACCCAGTACTTC CASKGLGLAGEGETQYF
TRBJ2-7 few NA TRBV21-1 TGTGCCAGCAGCAAGGGGGGACTAGCGGGAAGCTACGAGCAGTACTTC CASSKGGLAGSYEQYF
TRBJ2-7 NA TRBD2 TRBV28 TGTGCCAGCAGTTTATCCCTAGCGGGCCGTCCCCTATACGAGCAGTACTTC CASSLSLAGRPLYEQYF
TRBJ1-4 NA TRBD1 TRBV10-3 TGTGCCATCAGTGAGAGAAGGAACAGGGGACCTAATGAAAAACTGTTTTTT CAISERRNRGPNEKLFF